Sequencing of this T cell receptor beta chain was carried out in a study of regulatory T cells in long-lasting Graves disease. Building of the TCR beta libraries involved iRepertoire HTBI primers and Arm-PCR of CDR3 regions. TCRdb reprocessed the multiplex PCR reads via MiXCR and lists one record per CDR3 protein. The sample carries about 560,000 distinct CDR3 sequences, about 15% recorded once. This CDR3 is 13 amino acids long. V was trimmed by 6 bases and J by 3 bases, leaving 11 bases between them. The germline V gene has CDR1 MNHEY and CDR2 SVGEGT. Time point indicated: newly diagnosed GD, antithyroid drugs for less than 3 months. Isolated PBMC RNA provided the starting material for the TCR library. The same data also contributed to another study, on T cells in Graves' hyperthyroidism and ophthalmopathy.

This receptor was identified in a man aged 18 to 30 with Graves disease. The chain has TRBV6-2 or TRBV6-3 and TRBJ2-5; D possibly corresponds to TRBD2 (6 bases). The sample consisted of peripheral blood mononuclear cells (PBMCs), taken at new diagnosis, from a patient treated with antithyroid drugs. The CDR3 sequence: CASSNWGEETQYF. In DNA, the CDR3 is TGTGCCAGCAGCAACTGGGGGGAAGAGACCCAGTACTTC.